This TCR beta chain was identified in a study of shared clonotypes between healthy human individuals. Study background: Donor composition was two women and a few men, aged 18 to 49.

Broader study findings: Clonotype sharing across a few donors was observed for roughly 5% of naive CD4 clonotypes. Rarefaction gave evidence that sorted-subset sequencing remained incomplete despite large depth. The study generally estimated greater richness for naive than memory subsets.

As regards this clone: Its specificity is not known.

There are 15 residues in the CDR3. Germline lookup yields CDR1 PRHDT and CDR2 FYEKMQ (reference sequence). The V gene lost 0 bases and the J gene lost 6 bases, with 14 bases spanning the gap. Only in-frame clones appear in the TCRdb table, and some are missing; sequencing was by immunoSEQ multiplex PCR. The top ten hold around 1.2% of the sample, which has some 1,900,000 clones, about 95% seen once. CD45RO-negative cells were positively selected for CCR7, leaving out terminally differentiated effector memory CD45RA+ cells. Sequencing was done on a sample of naive CD8+ T cells sorted from blood. This sequence originates from a man aged 18 to 35 in good health. V and J are TRBV13 and TRBJ1-1, with D uncertain. The CDR3 sequence: CASSLGGLGKPEAFF. The CDR3, as DNA: TGTGCCAGCAGCTTAGGCGGTCTTGGAAAACCTGAAGCTTTCTTT.